This T cell receptor beta chain appears in the sequencing data of a study of T-cell memory formation after mild COVID-19. At the level of the study: Largely donor-specific sequence clusters came from a couple of donors.

The ends lost 6 bases at V and 4 bases at J; junction bases unmatched: 11. The CDR3 sequence is 17 residues long. This clonotype was seen more than once but under ten times. TCRdb reanalysed the 5' RACE reads using MiXCR and keeps one entry per CDR3 protein. The repertoire has about 150,000 distinct CDR3 sequences, roughly a fifth of them found once; the top ten carry around 2%. The sample comprised PBMCs or a T cell subset sorted from them (not recorded which). The chain joins TRBV12-3 or TRBV12-4 to TRBJ2-3; 12 nucleotides match TRBD2. The source is an adult woman who had mild COVID-19 (a few samples of this study predate the infection). Cell type and time point are not known. Here the CDR3 reads CASRAQTSGRTPDTQYF. The CDR3 DNA is TGTGCCAGCAGGGCCCAGACTAGCGGGAGAACTCCAGATACGCAGTATTTT.